The 23 T cell receptor beta chains below all came from one sample that was sequenced in a study of blood T cell repertoires in COVID-19. Method: immunoSEQ multiplex PCR; TCRdb's copy keeps in-frame clones and lacks some. The sample lists about 330,000 clones, roughly 85% occurring once. Sequencing used peripheral blood. The source of these receptors is a human donor in a cohort sampled during active COVID-19.

The chain carries TRBV7-6 and TRBJ1-1, with 9 bases identical to TRBD1. The germline gives CDR1 SGHVS, CDR2 FNYEAQ. The CDR3 length is 14 residues. Trimming removed 0 bases from V and 5 bases from J; junction bases left unmatched: 1. The CDR3 nucleotides are TGTGCCAGCAGCTTAGCGGGACAGGGTACTGAAGCTTTCTTT. Translated: CASSLAGQGTEAFF.

The V call is TRBV7-3, the J call TRBJ1-2; 9 positions agree with TRBD1. The CDR3 extends over 16 amino acids. After removal of 2 bases from V and 2 bases from J, the junction contained 6 bases not matched to a gene. CDR1 and CDR2 from the germline V gene are SGHTA and FQGTGA. CDR3 coding DNA: TGTGCCAGCAGCTTATTGGGGGACAGGGTGAACTATGGCTACACCTTC. It encodes CASSLLGDRVNYGYTF.

V is TRBV30 and J is TRBJ1-1, with D unresolved. The CDR3 runs 14 residues. The germline gives CDR1 GTSNPN, CDR2 SVGIG (reference sequence). The V end was cut by 0 bases, the J end by 1 base, with 9 bases between. Here the CDR3 DNA reads TGTGCCTGGAGTGTATCTGCGTCGAACACTGAAGCTTTCTTT. It codes for CAWSVSASNTEAFF.

J is TRBJ1-5 and V is TRBV11-2; D remains unclear. V was shortened by 1 base and J by 5 bases, with 9 bases between the two germline ends. This CDR3 is built from 14 residues. Germline values: CDR1 SGHAT, CDR2 FQNNGV. CDR3 amino acids: CASSLGGDDQPQHF. CDR3 in DNA: TGTGCCAGCAGCTTAGGAGGTGACGATCAGCCCCAGCATTTT.

Only one count was recorded for this clone. The CDR3 spells CASSFSTGSTEAFF. The CDR3 coding sequence is TGTGCCAGCAGCTTTTCGACAGGATCGACTGAAGCTTTCTTT. This rearrangement joins TRBV7-3 to TRBJ1-1, with TRBD1 as a possible D gene (6 bases). Trimming removed 3 bases at V and 5 bases at J, with 13 bases between. CDR1 SGHTA and CDR2 FQGTGA come from the germline V gene. This CDR3 comprises 14 residues.

The J gene is TRBJ2-5, the V gene TRBV7-9, with D unresolved. Trimming shortened V by 3 bases and J by 3 bases, and 20 bases separated the two germline ends. The CDR3 is 17 amino acids. The germline gives CDR1 SEHNR, CDR2 FQNEAQ (reference sequence). The CDR3 region has the DNA TGTGCCAGCAGCTTGTCGATAAACAGAGTTACGAAAGAGACCCAGTACTTC. This sequence encodes CASSLSINRVTKETQYF.

This clone was picked up one time. The rearrangement joins TRBV10-3 to TRBJ2-7; 10 bases map to TRBD1. Trimming took 6 bases from V and 3 from J; bases not matched to a gene: 2. The CDR3 loop spans 13 amino acids. The germline CDR1 and CDR2 sequences are ENHRY and SYGVKD. The CDR3 DNA sequence: TGTGCCATCAGAGGGACAGGGGACTACGAGCAGTACTTC. It encodes CAIRGTGDYEQYF.

The CDR3 sequence: CASSTRRTGESTGELFF. DNA of the CDR3: TGTGCCAGCAGCACCCGAAGGACAGGGGAGTCTACCGGGGAGCTGTTTTTT. This chain links TRBV7-8 with TRBJ2-2; 9 bases match TRBD1. This CDR3 comprises 17 residues. Unmatched junction bases numbered 12, after V lost 5 bases and J lost 5 bases. The germline V gene has CDR1 SGHVS and CDR2 FQNEAQ. Full variable domain (rest looked up from reference TRBV7-8 and TRBJ2-2): GAGVSQSPRYKVAKRGQDVALRCDPISGHVSLFWYQQALGQGPEFLTYFQNEAQLDKSGLPSDRFFAERPEGSVSTLKIQRTQQEDSAVYLCASSTRRTGESTGELFFGEGSRLTVL.

Remarks on this clone: Other DNA sequences in this specimen translate into the identical CDR3. The chain employs TRBV7-9 and TRBJ1-1; 8 bases agree with TRBD1. The CDR3 contains 14 residues. V was pared by 5 bases and J by 4 bases, with 6 bases of the junction left unmatched. Per germline, CDR1 SEHNR and CDR2 FQNEAQ (reference sequence). CDR3 coding DNA: TGTGCCAGCAGCCCCCGACAGGGGAGCACTGAAGCTTTCTTT. Amino acids: CASSPRQGSTEAFF. The whole variable domain, remainder taken from reference TRBV7-9 and TRBJ1-1, is DTGVSQNPRHKITKRGQNVTFRCDPISEHNRLYWYRQTLGQGPEFLTYFQNEAQLEKSRLLSDRFSAERPKGSFSTLEIQRTEQGDSAMYLCASSPRQGSTEAFFGQGTRLTVV.

The chain carries TRBV10-2 and TRBJ2-1; D call uncertain. The CDR3 spans 11 residues. CDR1 and CDR2 (germline): WSHSY, SAAADI. V lost 7 bases and J lost 5, with 6 bases in between. In DNA form, the CDR3 reads TGCGCCAGCACCAGTCACAATGAGCAGTTCTTC. Its translation: CASTSHNEQFF.

The chain links TRBV5-1 to TRBJ1-4; 8 bases map to TRBD1. The CDR3 is 15 amino acids. Germline values: CDR1 SGHRS, CDR2 YFSETQ. Trimming at V came to 4 bases and at J to 8 bases, leaving 10 bases not matched to a gene. CDR3 coding DNA: TGCGCCAGCAGCATCAGACAGGGGCGAGGAGAAAAACTGTTTTTT. It is translated as CASSIRQGRGEKLFF.

The chain joins TRBV14 to TRBJ1-2, with 7 bases lining up with TRBD1. V shed 0 bases, J shed 7 bases, and the junction held 11 bases outside the gene matches. The CDR3 sequence is 16 residues long. Germline V CDR1 and CDR2: SGHDN, FVKESK. The CDR3 is CASSQDPGTGVVGYTF. In DNA form, the CDR3 reads TGTGCCAGCAGCCAAGATCCCGGTACAGGGGTAGTTGGCTACACCTTC.

The chain couples TRBV19 to TRBJ2-1; D unresolved. Trimming cost V 4 bases and J 0 bases, with 7 bases left between them. The CDR3 consists of 14 residues. CDR1 and CDR2 (germline): LNHDA, SQIVND (reference sequence). The CDR3 coding sequence is TGTGCCAGTAGTACCCCAGGCTCCTACAATGAGCAGTTCTTC. It specifies CASSTPGSYNEQFF.

This sequence joins TRBV7-3 and TRBJ2-1; TRBD2 matches at 11 bases. This CDR3 comprises 15 residues. From germline, CDR1 is SGHTA and CDR2 FQGTGA. Losses at the gene ends were 5 bases for V and 5 bases for J; bases not matched to a gene: 5. DNA for the CDR3: TGTGCCAGCAGCCCTAGCGGGGGGTACGACAATGAGCAGTTCTTC. Its protein is CASSPSGGYDNEQFF.

This CDR3 reads CASSSHRSTGELFF. In DNA form, the CDR3 reads TGTGCCAGCAGTTCCCACAGGTCCACCGGGGAGCTGTTTTTT. The chain joins TRBV6-4 to TRBJ2-2, with D possibly TRBD1 on 5 matching bases. V lost 5 bases to trimming and J lost 4 bases, with 11 bases between them. This CDR3 comprises 14 residues. Germline assignment: CDR1 MRHNA and CDR2 SNTAGT.

The chain uses TRBV12-3 or TRBV12-4 and TRBJ2-5; maybe TRBD2 (6 bases). The CDR3 loop spans 13 amino acids. The V end was cut by 3 bases, the J end by 5 bases, with 10 bases between. CDR3 protein: CASSFSGRETQYF. The CDR3 DNA follows: TGTGCCAGCAGTTTTTCGGGGAGGGAGACCCAGTACTTC.

This clone was counted many times. The rearrangement links TRBV5-1 to TRBJ1-2; TRBD1 matches 7 bases. The CDR3 runs 15 residues. Unmatched junction bases numbered 12, after V lost 4 bases and J lost 6 bases. Germline V gene lookup returns CDR1 SGHRS and CDR2 YFSETQ. The CDR3 reads CASSANRGGVDGYTF. The DNA of the CDR3 is TGCGCCAGCAGCGCCAACAGGGGTGGAGTCGATGGCTACACCTTC.

This clone was observed a single time. The J gene is TRBJ2-3, the V gene TRBV5-4; the D gene is possibly TRBD2 (6 bases). In germline, CDR1 is SGHNT, CDR2 YYREEE (reference sequence). The V end lost 1 base, the J end lost 2 bases, and 23 bases lay between the germline ends. The CDR3 covers 19 residues. The CDR3 reads CASSLRASRTRGNTDTQYF. Written as DNA, the CDR3 is TGTGCCAGCAGCTTGAGAGCCTCCCGCACGCGGGGAAACACAGATACGCAGTATTTT.

This chain joins TRBV9 and TRBJ2-3; 10 bases are a match to TRBD2. This CDR3 spans 15 amino acids. From germline, CDR1 is SGDLS and CDR2 YYNGEE. V was pared by 4 bases and J by 2 bases, with 4 bases of the junction left unmatched. CDR3 sequence reads: CASSYSGGNTDTQYF. The CDR3 bases are TGTGCCAGCAGCTATAGCGGGGGGAACACAGATACGCAGTATTTT.

The gene calls are TRBV20-1 and TRBJ2-1; perhaps TRBD2 as D (5 bases). Per the germline V gene, CDR1 is DFQATT and CDR2 is SNEGSKA (reference sequence). The CDR3 loop spans 12 amino acids. V dropped 3 bases and J dropped 9 bases, with 12 bases sitting between them. CDR3 nucleotide sequence: TGCAGTGCTAGTGTGAGGGAGCGTGAGCAGTTCTTC. Translating it yields CSASVREREQFF.

V is TRBV5-1 and J is TRBJ2-1, with D unclear. The germline V gene encodes CDR1 SGHRS and CDR2 YFSETQ. The V end was cut by 4 bases, the J end by 1 base, with 21 bases between. There are 18 residues in the CDR3. CDR3 amino acids: CASSEPSLGGLSYNEQFF. The DNA for the CDR3 is TGCGCCAGCAGCGAACCATCCCTAGGCGGCCTTTCCTACAATGAGCAGTTCTTC.

The CDR3 loop is CASSLVTGGADGYTF. In DNA, the CDR3 is TGTGCCAGCAGCTTAGTTACAGGGGGCGCGGATGGCTACACCTTC. V gene TRBV7-9 combines with J gene TRBJ1-2; 9 nucleotides align to TRBD1. The ends lost 1 base at V and 6 bases at J; junction bases unmatched: 6. Germline CDR1 reads SEHNR; CDR2 reads FQNEAQ (reference sequence). The CDR3 is made up of 15 amino acids.

This clone was counted a few times. This chain links TRBV7-3 with TRBJ1-5; D unclear. This CDR3 contains 13 residues. V was cut by 5 bases and J by 7 bases, with 12 bases left in between. Germline V gene sequence: CDR1 SGHTA, CDR2 FQGTGA. The CDR3 loop reads CASSRGWGQPQHF. As DNA, the CDR3 is TGTGCCAGCAGCCGCGGGTGGGGACAGCCCCAGCATTTT.